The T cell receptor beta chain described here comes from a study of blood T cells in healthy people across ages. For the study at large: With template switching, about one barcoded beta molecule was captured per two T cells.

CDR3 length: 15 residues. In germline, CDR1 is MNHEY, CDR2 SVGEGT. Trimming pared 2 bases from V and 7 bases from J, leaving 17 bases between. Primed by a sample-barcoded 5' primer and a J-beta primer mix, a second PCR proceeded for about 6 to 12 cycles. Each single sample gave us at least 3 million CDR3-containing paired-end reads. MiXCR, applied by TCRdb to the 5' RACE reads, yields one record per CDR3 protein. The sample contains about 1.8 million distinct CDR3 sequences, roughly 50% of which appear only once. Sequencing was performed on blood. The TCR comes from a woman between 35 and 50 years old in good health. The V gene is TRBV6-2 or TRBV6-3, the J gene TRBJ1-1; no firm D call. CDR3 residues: CASSYRGSTSREAFF. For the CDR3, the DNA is TGTGCCAGCAGTTACCGTGGGTCCACCAGCCGTGAAGCTTTCTTT.